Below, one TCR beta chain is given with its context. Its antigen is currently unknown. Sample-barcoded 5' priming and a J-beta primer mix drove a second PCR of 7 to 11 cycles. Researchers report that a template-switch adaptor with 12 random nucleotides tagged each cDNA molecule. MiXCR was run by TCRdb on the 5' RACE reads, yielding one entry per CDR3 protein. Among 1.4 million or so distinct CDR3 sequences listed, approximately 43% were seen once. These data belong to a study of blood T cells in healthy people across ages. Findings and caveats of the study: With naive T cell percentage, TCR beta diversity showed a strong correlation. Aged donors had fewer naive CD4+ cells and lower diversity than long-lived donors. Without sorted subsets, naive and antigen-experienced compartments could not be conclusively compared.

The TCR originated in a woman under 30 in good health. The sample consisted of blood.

The CDR3 here is CASSSTGQYLQETQYF. The CDR3 nucleotides read TGTGCCAGCAGTTCGACGGGACAATACCTTCAAGAGACCCAGTACTTC. The chain links TRBV28 to TRBJ2-5, with D maybe TRBD1 (6 bases). CDR1 and CDR2 (germline): MDHEN, SYDVKM. V was trimmed by 4 bases and J by 2 bases, leaving 17 bases between them. The length of the CDR3 is 16 residues.